The 24 T cell receptor beta chains reported below all come from one sample, sequenced in a study of molecular identifiers for immune sequencing clone quantification. MiXCR, run by TCRdb on the PCR reads, gives a single entry per CDR3 protein. The table includes some 650,000 distinct CDR3 sequences, nearly 20% detected once. Sequenced: naive CD8+ T cells from blood, with Jurkat cell RNA spiked in. Subset described: FACS-sorted CD8+CD4-CCR7+CD45RA+ naive T cells. Source of these receptors: a human donor in good health. Some libraries in this study had Jurkat cell RNA spiked in.

This clonotype came up many times. This rearrangement joins TRBV9 to TRBJ2-5; D might be TRBD2 (5 bases). V was clipped by 4 bases and J by 5 bases, with 21 bases between them. The CDR3 is made up of 16 amino acids. From germline, CDR1 is SGDLS and CDR2 YYNGEE. The CDR3 region is CASSLSGSVLRETQYF. CDR3 sequence (DNA): TGTGCCAGCAGCCTAAGCGGTTCGGTCTTAAGGGAGACCCAGTACTTC.

Many counts were recorded for this clonotype. The chain carries TRBV28 and TRBJ1-1; 7 bases are a match to TRBD1. Losses at the gene ends were 7 bases for V and 1 base for J; bases not matched to a gene: 6. This CDR3 has 14 amino acids. Germline values: CDR1 MDHEN, CDR2 SYDVKM. The CDR3 DNA sequence: TGTGCCAGCAATCACAGGGGATCGAACACTGAAGCTTTCTTT. As protein: CASNHRGSNTEAFF.

This clonotype was picked up many times. The chain uses TRBV12-3 or TRBV12-4 and TRBJ1-5; TRBD1 matches 8 bases. The CDR3 contains 15 residues. J was trimmed by 2 bases and V by 3 bases; bases with no gene match: 3. DNA of the CDR3: TGTGCCAGCAGTTTGGCAGGGGGCGGCAATCAGCCCCAGCATTTT. Translating it yields CASSLAGGGNQPQHF.

This clonotype was seen a few times. The genes are TRBV4-3 and TRBJ2-3; D gene unclear. The length of the CDR3 is 16 residues. Germline-derived CDR1 and CDR2 are LGHNA and YSLEER. V was pared by 1 base and J by 0 bases, with 11 bases between. CDR3 nucleotide sequence: TGCGCCAGCAGCCAAGGGTCGTGGCAGAGCACAGATACGCAGTATTTT. Its translation is CASSQGSWQSTDTQYF.

The table lists this clonotype with many counts. The V gene is TRBV10-2, the J gene TRBJ2-7; D not resolved. CDR3 length: 12 residues. Per the germline V gene, CDR1 is WSHSY and CDR2 is SAAADI. Trimming removed 0 bases at V and 7 bases at J, with 7 bases between. CDR3 DNA sequence: TGCGCCAGCAGTGAGTCGCAGCAGGAGCAGTACTTC. It is translated as CASSESQQEQYF.

This clonotype was seen at least ten times. The chain links TRBV7-9 to TRBJ2-7; no clear D. The CDR3 contains 15 residues. Germline CDR1 reads SEHNR; CDR2 reads FQNEAQ (reference sequence). Trimming stripped 1 base from V and 3 bases from J, with 13 bases between. CDR3 coding DNA: TGTGCCAGCAGCTTAGAACCCCACCCTAACTACGAGCAGTACTTC. It codes for CASSLEPHPNYEQYF.

This clonotype was found many times. The chain employs TRBV20-1 and TRBJ1-1, with D maybe TRBD1 (5 bases). This CDR3 region has 13 residues. Trimming took off 6 bases at V and 0 bases at J, with 11 bases between the two ends. Per the germline V gene, CDR1 is DFQATT and CDR2 is SNEGSKA (reference sequence). Here the CDR3 DNA reads TGCAGTGCCCTAACAGGCCTGAACACTGAAGCTTTCTTT. Protein product: CSALTGLNTEAFF.

This clonotype was detected a few times. Since a much larger clone is just one base distant, this may be a read error. This chain joins TRBV6-1 and TRBJ1-1; a possible D gene is TRBD1 (6 bases). Germline V gene lookup returns CDR1 MNHNS and CDR2 SASEGT. Trimming removed 10 bases from V and 1 base from J, with 13 bases in between. The CDR3 contains 13 residues. The CDR3 loop reads CANTRGPNTEAFF. The CDR3 DNA is TGTGCCAACACACGGGGGCCGAACACTGAAGCTTTCTTT.

As regards this clonotype: The germline gene is not matched at one end of the junction; a read error may be the cause. The rearrangement links TRBV6-5 to TRBJ2-7; D is unclear. Germline-derived CDR1 and CDR2 are MNHEY and SVGAGI. The CDR3 has 15 residues. The CDR3 loop reads CASTHSREYSHEQYF. The CDR3 coding sequence is TGTGCCAGCACCCACAGTAGGGAATACTCCCACGAGCAGTACTTC.

The chain joins TRBV7-3 to TRBJ2-1; unclear D gene. The CDR3 has 17 residues. Germline CDR1 SGHTA, CDR2 FQGTGA. The V end lost 2 bases, the J end lost 2 bases, and 16 bases lay between the germline ends. The CDR3 DNA is TGTGCCAGCAGCTTACTCCCGTCGGCGCCAGCCTACAATGAGCAGTTCTTC. Its protein product is CASSLLPSAPAYNEQFF.

As concerns this clonotype: Possible read error: a much larger clone is one base away. The missing conserved phenylalanine or tryptophan at the end of this CDR3 makes a read error likely. V and J are TRBV4-1 and TRBJ1-5, with D possibly TRBD1 on 5 matching bases. Germline-derived CDR1 and CDR2 are MGHRA and YSYEKL. The CDR3 is 15 amino acids. With 7 bases removed from V and 0 bases from J, the gap between germline ends came to 13 bases. Here the CDR3 DNA reads TGCGCCAGCAACCCGACAGATTATAGCAATCAGCCCCAGCATTCT. Translated, it gives CASNPTDYSNQPQHS.

This chain joins TRBV10-3 and TRBJ1-1; the match to TRBD1 covers 7 bases. Germline assignment: CDR1 ENHRY and CDR2 SYGVKD. Unmatched junction bases numbered 7, after V lost 3 bases and J lost 0 bases. There are 16 residues in the CDR3. The CDR3 sequence: CAISEAQGGVNTEAFF. CDR3 nucleotides: TGTGCCATCAGTGAAGCGCAGGGGGGGGTGAACACTGAAGCTTTCTTT.

This clonotype was observed at least ten times. The V gene is TRBV4-3, the J gene TRBJ2-5; D might be TRBD1 or TRBD2, each matching 5 bases. The CDR3 is made up of 14 amino acids. The V and J ends lost 3 bases and 5 bases respectively, with 13 bases between them. Germline CDR1 is LGHNA and CDR2 is YSLEER. The CDR3 loop is CASSQGRPGETQYF. CDR3 DNA: TGCGCCAGCAGCCAGGGACGGCCCGGGGAGACCCAGTACTTC.

This clonotype was observed once. This clone may be a read error of a much larger clone one base away. The chain recombines TRBV28 with TRBJ2-7; 7 nucleotides line up with TRBD2. Germline CDR1 and CDR2: MDHEN and SYDVKM. This CDR3 comprises 15 residues. For the CDR3, the DNA is TGTGCCTGCAGTTTAGGACGGGAGGACTCCTACGAGCAGTACTTC. It translates to CACSLGREDSYEQYF.

In this sample, this clonotype turned up many times. This chain joins TRBV5-1 and TRBJ2-7, with D possibly being TRBD1 (6 bases). V lost 6 bases and J lost 1, with 11 bases in between. Per germline, CDR1 SGHRS and CDR2 YFSETQ. This CDR3 is 13 amino acids long. The DNA for the CDR3 is TGCGCCAGCATGGGGACACTTTCCTACGAGCAGTACTTC. Protein sequence: CASMGTLSYEQYF.

The chain recombines TRBV5-6 with TRBJ2-3; D is perhaps TRBD1 (5 bases). Germline V lookup: CDR1 SGHDT, CDR2 YYEEEE. This CDR3 region has 18 residues. Trimming took 4 bases from V and 6 from J, leaving 27 bases between them. The CDR3: CASSLTEIHQESTDTQYF. The CDR3 coding sequence is TGTGCCAGCAGCCTGACAGAGATACATCAAGAATCCACTGATACGCAGTATTTT.

This rearrangement joins TRBV10-2 to TRBJ2-1, with 11 bases lining up with TRBD2. The germline V gene encodes CDR1 WSHSY and CDR2 SAAADI. The V and J ends lost 6 bases and 9 bases, in that order; junction bases with no gene match: 4. This CDR3 contains 13 residues. CDR3 protein: CASRPLAGGEQFF. CDR3 bases: TGCGCCAGCAGACCCCTAGCGGGGGGTGAGCAGTTCTTC.

This clonotype has ten or more counts. CDR3 coding DNA: TGTGCCACCAGCCACGATACGGGGGGTGGTCAGCCCCAGCATTTT. Its protein product is CATSHDTGGGQPQHF. V gene TRBV15 combines with J gene TRBJ1-5; possibly TRBD1 for D (5 bases). Germline V gene sequence: CDR1 LNHNV, CDR2 YYDKDF (reference sequence). The CDR3 extends over 15 amino acids. V dropped 5 bases and J dropped 6 bases, with 17 bases sitting between them.

This clonotype showed up just a few times. The genes are TRBV12-3 or TRBV12-4 and TRBJ2-5; 8 bases match TRBD2. The CDR3 has 15 residues. Trimming removed 3 bases from V and 0 bases from J; junction bases left unmatched: 3. The CDR3 sequence: CASSLFGGDQETQYF. The CDR3 DNA is TGTGCCAGCAGTTTGTTCGGGGGGGACCAAGAGACCCAGTACTTC.

This clonotype was observed a single time. Given a much more abundant clone one base away, this may be a read error. This rearrangement joins TRBV5-4 to TRBJ2-5; TRBD2 aligns across 10 bases. The CDR3 totals 15 residues. Trimming cost V 7 bases and J 4 bases; bases outside gene matches: 10. CDR1 and CDR2 (germline): SGHNT, YYREEE (reference sequence). The CDR3 sequence: CASGGTSGVGETQYF. The CDR3 DNA reads as TGTGCCAGCGGCGGCACTAGCGGGGTAGGAGAGACCCAGTACTTC.

This clonotype was seen repeatedly, ten times or more. The rearrangement links TRBV6-2 or TRBV6-3 to TRBJ2-7, with TRBD2 as a possible D gene (5 bases). This CDR3 is built from 17 residues. The V end was cut by 2 bases, the J end by 6 bases, with 23 bases between. Germline V lookup: CDR1 MNHEY, CDR2 SVGEGT. The CDR3 nucleotides read TGTGCCAGCAGTTACCCGAGTACTAACCTTCGGACTGGCGAGCAGTACTTC. Its protein is CASSYPSTNLRTGEQYF.

In regard to this clonotype: A much larger clone is a single base away; this may be a read error. The chain has TRBV29-1 and TRBJ2-7; 15 nucleotides line up with TRBD2. CDR3 length equals 18 residues. V lost 4 bases to trimming and J lost 0 bases; unmatched junction nucleotides: 10. Germline V lookup: CDR1 SQVTM, CDR2 ANQGSEA. This chain's CDR3 is CSVGRLGLAGGHSYEQYF. The CDR3 DNA sequence: TGCAGCGTTGGGAGGTTGGGACTAGCGGGGGGCCACTCCTACGAGCAGTACTTC.

Concerning this clonotype itself: This may be a read error, as it is one base from a much larger clone. This chain links TRBV5-1 with TRBJ1-1; D is perhaps TRBD1 (6 bases). CDR1 and CDR2 from the germline V gene are SGHRS and YFSETQ. The CDR3 runs 16 residues. Trimming took off 5 bases at V and 3 bases at J, with 20 bases between the two ends. The CDR3 region has the DNA TGCGCCAGCAGTTCAGGGGCCGTATTTATGTACACTGAAGCTTTCTTT. Amino acids: CASSSGAVFMYTEAFF.

V is TRBV11-3 and J is TRBJ1-2; D is uncertain. CDR1 is SGHNT and CDR2 is YENEEA in the germline V gene. The CDR3 runs 12 residues. The V and J ends lost 4 bases and 6 bases respectively, with 9 bases between them. CDR3 region: CASSWTMNGYTF. The DNA for the CDR3 is TGTGCCAGCAGCTGGACTATGAATGGCTACACCTTC.